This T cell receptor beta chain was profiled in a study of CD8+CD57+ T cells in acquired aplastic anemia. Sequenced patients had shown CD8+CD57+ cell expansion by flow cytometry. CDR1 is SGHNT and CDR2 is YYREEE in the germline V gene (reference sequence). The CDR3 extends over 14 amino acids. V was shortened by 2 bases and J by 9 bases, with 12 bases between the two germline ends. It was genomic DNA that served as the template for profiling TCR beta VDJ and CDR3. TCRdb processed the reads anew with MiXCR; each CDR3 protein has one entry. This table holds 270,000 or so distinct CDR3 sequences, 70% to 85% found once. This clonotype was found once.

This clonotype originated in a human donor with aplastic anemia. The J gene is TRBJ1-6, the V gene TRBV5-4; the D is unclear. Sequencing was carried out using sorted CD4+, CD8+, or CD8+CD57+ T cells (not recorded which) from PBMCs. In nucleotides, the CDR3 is TGTGCCAGCAGCTTTACAAGGATCGGTTCACCCCTCCACTTT. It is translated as CASSFTRIGSPLHF.